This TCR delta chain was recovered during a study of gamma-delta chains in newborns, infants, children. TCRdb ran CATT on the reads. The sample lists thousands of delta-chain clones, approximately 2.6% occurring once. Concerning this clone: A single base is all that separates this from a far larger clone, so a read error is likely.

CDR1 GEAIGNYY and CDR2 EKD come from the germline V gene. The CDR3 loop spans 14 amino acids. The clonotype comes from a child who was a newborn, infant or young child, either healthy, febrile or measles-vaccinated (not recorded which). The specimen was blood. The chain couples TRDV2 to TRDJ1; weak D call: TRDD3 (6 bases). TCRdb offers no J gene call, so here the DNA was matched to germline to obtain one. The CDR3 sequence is CACDTVGGTGKLIF. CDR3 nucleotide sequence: TGTGCCTGTGACACCGTGGGGGGCACCGGTAAACTCATCTTT.